This record covers a single T cell receptor beta chain. TCRdb redid the clone calls on the PCR reads using MiXCR. The sample has roughly 33,000 clones; roughly a sixth are singletons. The data stem from a study of metastatic and nonmetastatic thyroid tumors. As for the study in general: It was across blood and tumor or nodule tissue from malignant and benign thyroid patients that repertoires were compared.

V lost 3 bases to trimming and J lost 10 bases; unmatched junction nucleotides: 9. This CDR3 contains 15 residues. CDR1 is LGHNA, CDR2 YNFKEQ, per germline. Prior to thyroid surgery, none of the patients had received any treatment. This chain connects TRBV4-2 to TRBJ2-1; 10 nucleotides line up with TRBD2. The source material was blood. The receptor was isolated from a male donor with papillary thyroid cancer or a benign thyroid nodule (not recorded which). Some clones in this sample may be carry-over from other donors' samples. The CDR3 region has the DNA TGTGCCAGCAGCCAGGAGCTAGCGGGAGTGGGGGAGCAGTTCTTC. Protein: CASSQELAGVGEQFF.